This T cell receptor (beta chain) was documented in a study of cytomegalovirus exposure and HLA in healthy donors. Notes on the study in general: Per a prior analysis, the majority of TCR beta V segments were productive roughly 87% or roughly 30% of the time. TCR sequences were mostly rare, though some public TCRs occurred in many donors. Listed as cytomegalovirus-associated were over 150 TCR beta chains. Links to common viral pathogens appeared, in a later analysis, for several of the most significant clusters.

The PCR used 60 Vbeta and 13 Jbeta primers. The method was immunoSEQ multiplex PCR; TCRdb's version includes in-frame clones alone and lacks a portion of them. The data contain 130,000 to 150,000 clones, around 80% of them singletons. Concerning this clone: Its antigen is still unknown.

The CDR3 extends over 14 amino acids. Per the germline V gene, CDR1 is MNHEY and CDR2 is SVGAGI. Trimming took off 7 bases at V and 0 bases at J, with 13 bases between the two ends. The chain carries TRBV6-5 and TRBJ2-7; no definite D call. The sample consisted of PBMCs. The origin of this receptor is a woman aged 25 to 39 in good health and CMV-seronegative. CDR3 coding DNA: TGTGCCAGCACCCCTGTGAGGAACTCCTACGAGCAGTACTTC. Protein sequence: CASTPVRNSYEQYF.